The 5 T cell receptor beta chains presented below share a single source sample, sequenced in a study of regulatory T cells in long-lasting Graves disease. Building of the TCR beta libraries involved iRepertoire HTBI primers and Arm-PCR of CDR3 regions. MiXCR, applied by TCRdb to the multiplex PCR reads, yields one record per CDR3 protein. The table records 620,000 or so distinct CDR3 sequences, approximately 15% of them present only once. The time point denotes: newly diagnosed GD, antithyroid drugs for less than 3 months. The TCR library was prepared using RNA isolated from PBMCs. These data also featured in a second study, about T cells in Graves' hyperthyroidism and ophthalmopathy.

This specimen consisted of peripheral blood mononuclear cells (PBMCs), obtained at new diagnosis, from a patient treated with antithyroid drugs. These receptors all come from a woman aged 25 to 39 with Graves disease.

This clonotype came up a few times. The J gene is TRBJ1-5, the V gene TRBV2, with D perhaps TRBD1 (6 bases). CDR1 is SNHLY, CDR2 FYNNEI, per germline. V lost 10 bases to trimming and J lost 3 bases, with 16 bases between them. This CDR3 spans 14 amino acids. This CDR3 is CATQPTGLNQPQHF. The CDR3 coding sequence is TGTGCCACACAACCGACAGGCCTCAATCAGCCCCAGCATTTT.

Ten or more counts support this clonotype. Here the CDR3 reads CASSPGQGPHGYTF. The DNA for the CDR3 is TGTGCCAGCAGTCCTGGACAGGGGCCGCATGGCTACACCTTC. The V and J genes are TRBV12-3 or TRBV12-4 and TRBJ1-2; 9 nucleotides line up with TRBD1. The ends lost 5 bases at V and 6 bases at J; junction bases unmatched: 7. This CDR3 spans 14 amino acids.

This clonotype has at least ten counts. The gene calls are TRBV28 and TRBJ1-2; no clear D gene. The length of the CDR3 is 14 residues. Trimming left V 6 bases short and J 4 bases short, with 15 bases between. Germline-derived CDR1 and CDR2 are MDHEN and SYDVKM. The CDR3 region is CASRLSVVGYGYTF. The DNA for the CDR3 is TGTGCCAGCAGACTCAGCGTGGTCGGCTATGGCTACACCTTC.

This clonotype was counted between two and nine times. This chain links TRBV27 with TRBJ1-1; D not resolved. V gave up 7 bases and J gave up 6 bases, with 6 bases separating them. Germline V CDR1 and CDR2: MNHEY, SMNVEV (reference sequence). The CDR3 covers 10 residues. The CDR3 is CASIVPEAFF. In DNA, the CDR3 is TGTGCCAGCATCGTACCTGAAGCTTTCTTT.

The chain carries TRBV19 and TRBJ1-2; tentatively, D is TRBD1 (6 bases). In germline, CDR1 is LNHDA, CDR2 SQIVND (reference sequence). This CDR3 comprises 15 residues. The V end was cut by 2 bases, the J end by 8 bases, with 18 bases between. This CDR3 reads CASSITVWGAGGYTF. The CDR3 coding sequence is TGTGCCAGTAGTATAACGGTGTGGGGGGCAGGAGGCTACACCTTC.